Detailed here is one T cell receptor (beta chain). The antigen is not known. The sample is drawn from a study of identical twins. cDNA molecules carried unique molecular identifiers, and template switching added a universal primer site. TCRdb processed the 5' RACE reads anew with MiXCR; each CDR3 protein has one entry. This table holds 700,000 or so distinct CDR3 sequences, 8.6% found once. Study-level results: Zero-insertion analyses might be partly confounded by invariant T cells like MAIT and iNKT. Models underestimated out-of-frame TCR alpha sharing in monozygotic twins.

CDR1 SEHNR and CDR2 FQNEAQ come from the germline V gene (reference sequence). The CDR3 length is 15 residues. Trimming removed 6 bases at V and 0 bases at J, with 12 bases between. Another study also made use of these data, one on yellow fever vaccine responses in identical twins. That investigation notes: Among the twins, the vaccine T cell response reportedly seemed partly convergent and partly personalized.

V and J are TRBV7-9 and TRBJ2-1, with D perhaps TRBD2 (6 bases). This sequence originates from a woman aged 18-30 years in good health. Sequencing was performed on PBMCs. The CDR3 spells CASSGTPSSYNEQFF. DNA of the CDR3: TGTGCCAGCAGTGGGACTCCCTCCTCCTACAATGAGCAGTTCTTC.